Following are 12 T cell receptor beta chains from one sample sequenced in a study of spatial heterogeneity in lung cancer. The study's findings and limits: In tumors, expanded intratumoral alpha and beta TCR counts tracked mutation counts.

No antigen has been identified for these receptors. TCRdb fed the 5' RACE reads into MiXCR, producing one record per CDR3 protein. The sample includes approximately 17,000 distinct CDR3 sequences, 7.5% of them seen just once. Time point defined: sample taken at primary tumor resection. The material sequenced was lung tumor tissue, taken at surgery. Every receptor here comes from a male donor with early-stage non-small cell lung cancer.

The genes are TRBV5-1 and TRBJ2-2, with D tentatively TRBD1 or TRBD2 (7 bases each). This CDR3 spans 15 amino acids. Germline V CDR1 and CDR2: SGHRS, YFSETQ. Between the trimmed V and J ends, which lost 4 bases and 5 bases, there was a span of 15 bases. The CDR3 coding sequence is TGCGCCAGCAGCCCGGGCCAGGGGGGGACCGGGGAGCTGTTTTTT. It codes for CASSPGQGGTGELFF.

This clonotype appeared many times. This rearrangement joins TRBV30 to TRBJ1-1; D is unclear. Germline values: CDR1 GTSNPN, CDR2 SVGIG (reference sequence). V lost 1 base to trimming and J lost 4 bases, with 13 bases between them. This CDR3 has 14 residues. Written as DNA, the CDR3 is TGTGCCTGGAGTGCGCCTGGGGTTCGCACTGAAGCTTTCTTT. Amino acid sequence: CAWSAPGVRTEAFF.

This chain links TRBV6-2 or TRBV6-3 with TRBJ1-5; the match to TRBD1 covers 8 bases. Trimming cost V 6 bases and J 6 bases; bases outside gene matches: 10. Germline lookup yields CDR1 MNHEY and CDR2 SVGEGT. There are 15 residues in the CDR3. The CDR3 region is CASSQWTGMGQPQHF. The CDR3 DNA is TGTGCCAGCAGCCAATGGACAGGGATGGGTCAGCCCCAGCATTTT.

This clonotype was counted only a few times. This chain connects TRBV29-1 to TRBJ2-6; maybe TRBD1 (5 bases). This CDR3 has 14 residues. Germline V gives CDR1 SQVTM, CDR2 ANQGSEA. Trimming took off 7 bases at V and 0 bases at J, with 10 bases between the two ends. The CDR3 DNA is TGCAGCGCAACAGGATTCTCTGGGGCCAACGTCCTGACTTTC. This encodes CSATGFSGANVLTF.

This clonotype was counted at least ten times. The genes are TRBV5-1 and TRBJ1-4, with D perhaps matching TRBD1 (6 bases). Trimming shortened V by 2 bases and J by 8 bases, and 13 bases separated the two germline ends. Germline V gene lookup returns CDR1 SGHRS and CDR2 YFSETQ. This CDR3 has 14 residues. The CDR3 sequence: CASSLTGSGEKLFF. In nucleotides, the CDR3 is TGCGCCAGCAGCTTAACAGGGTCCGGCGAAAAACTGTTTTTT. Supplemented by reference TRBV5-1 and TRBJ1-4, the full variable domain reads KAGVTQTPRYLIKTRGQQVTLSCSPISGHRSVSWYQQTPGQGLQFLFEYFSETQRNKGNFPGRFSGRQFSNSRSEMNVSTLELGDSALYLCASSLTGSGEKLFFGSGTQLSVL.

This clonotype was seen at least ten times. The chain employs TRBV29-1 and TRBJ1-3, with D unresolved. Germline V gene sequence: CDR1 SQVTM, CDR2 ANQGSEA. V lost 4 bases and J 0 bases, leaving 7 bases between the germline ends. The CDR3 is made up of 13 amino acids. The CDR3 is CSVGWSSGNTIYF. The CDR3 nucleotides are TGCAGCGTTGGTTGGAGCTCTGGAAACACCATATATTTT.

This clonotype was seen at least ten times. J is TRBJ1-1 and V is TRBV7-8, with D unclear. Germline values: CDR1 SGHVS, CDR2 FQNEAQ. Trimming left V 3 bases short and J 2 bases short, with 10 bases between. The CDR3 length is 14 residues. CDR3: CASSFSRANTEAFF. The CDR3 nucleotides are TGTGCCAGCAGCTTTTCGAGGGCAAACACTGAAGCTTTCTTT. Filled out from reference TRBV7-8 and TRBJ1-1, the complete variable domain reads GAGVSQSPRYKVAKRGQDVALRCDPISGHVSLFWYQQALGQGPEFLTYFQNEAQLDKSGLPSDRFFAERPEGSVSTLKIQRTQQEDSAVYLCASSFSRANTEAFFGQGTRLTVV.

V usage is TRBV5-1 and J usage is TRBJ2-7; 9 bases agree with TRBD1. CDR3 length: 15 residues. Germline CDR1 is SGHRS and CDR2 is YFSETQ. The junction had 3 bases not matched to a gene; V was cut back by 0 bases and J by 2 bases. CDR3 sequence: CASSLGGQGTYEQYF. DNA of the CDR3: TGCGCCAGCAGCTTGGGGGGACAGGGAACCTACGAGCAGTACTTC.

This clonotype has just a few counts. The V and J genes are TRBV4-3 and TRBJ2-1; the D gene could be TRBD1 or TRBD2 (5 bases each). V was shortened by 1 base and J by 4 bases, with 26 bases between the two germline ends. The V gene's germline CDR1 is LGHNA and CDR2 YSLEER. The CDR3 sequence is 20 residues long. The CDR3 protein is CASSQVGTWPQLVSYNEQFF. The CDR3 DNA reads TGCGCCAGCAGCCAAGTTGGGACCTGGCCACAGCTCGTCTCTTACAATGAGCAGTTCTTC.

This clonotype is medium-sized (0.01 to 0.1%). This rearrangement joins TRBV7-9 to TRBJ2-7; D is undetermined. This CDR3 region has 14 residues. The germline V gene has CDR1 SEHNR and CDR2 FQNEAQ (reference sequence). The V and J ends lost 5 bases and 1 base respectively, with 12 bases between them. CDR3 in amino acids: CASSKVGSSYEQYF. DNA of the CDR3: TGTGCCAGCAGCAAGGTGGGCAGTTCCTACGAGCAGTACTTC.

This sequence joins TRBV24-1 and TRBJ1-1; D not certain. The length of the CDR3 is 14 residues. Germline V gene lookup returns CDR1 KGHDR and CDR2 SFDVKD. Between the trimmed V and J ends, which lost 4 bases and 3 bases, there was a span of 11 bases. The CDR3 nucleotides are TGTGCCACCAGTGAACCGGGGAGGGACACTGAAGCTTTCTTT. Amino acid sequence: CATSEPGRDTEAFF.

This clonotype was counted a few times. This chain uses TRBV7-6 with TRBJ2-4; D perhaps matches TRBD2 (7 bases). Germline V lookup: CDR1 SGHVS, CDR2 FNYEAQ. The CDR3 consists of 17 residues. Deletions cut 1 base from V and 1 base from J, with 14 bases between. DNA for the CDR3: TGTGCCAGCAGCTTAGAGGGAGGGCAGGGGGCCAAAAACATTCAGTACTTC. Protein: CASSLEGGQGAKNIQYF. The full variable domain, completed using reference TRBV7-6 and TRBJ2-4, is GAGVSQSPRYKVTKRGQDVALRCDPISGHVSLYWYRQALGQGPEFLTYFNYEAQQDKSGLPNDRFSAERPEGSISTLTIQRTEQRDSAMYRCASSLEGGQGAKNIQYFGAGTRLSVL.